This TCR beta chain was identified in a study of T-cell memory formation after mild COVID-19. General observations from the study: Chiefly within CM and EM were the contracting CD4+ clones; CD8+ ones were within EMRA.

About this clonotype itself: What it recognizes is unknown.

TCR alpha and TCR beta cDNA libraries with sample barcodes and UMIs came from 5'RACE using constant-segment primers. TCRdb re-called the 5' RACE reads through MiXCR, storing one row per CDR3 protein. This table has more than 100,000 distinct CDR3 sequences, about 5.9% appearing once. The CDR3 is 12 residues long. CDR1 LNHDA and CDR2 SQIVND come from the germline V gene (reference sequence). The trim removed 8 bases at V and 4 bases at J, leaving 4 bases unmatched. The receptor was isolated from an adult woman who had mild COVID-19 (a few samples of this study predate the infection). Cell type and time point are not known. The chain joins TRBV19 to TRBJ1-1, with 7 bases identical to TRBD1. Sequencing used PBMCs or a T cell subset sorted from them (not recorded which). The CDR3 region is CASVQGFTEAFF. The CDR3 region has the DNA TGTGCCAGTGTACAGGGGTTCACTGAAGCTTTCTTT. The full variable domain, in which reference TRBV19 and TRBJ1-1 provide the parts outside the CDR3, is DGGITQSPKYLFRKEGQNVTLSCEQNLNHDAMYWYRQDPGQGLRLIYYSQIVNDFQKGDIAEGYSVSREKKESFPLTVTSAQKNPTAFYLCASVQGFTEAFFGQGTRLTVV.